The rows below give T cell receptor beta chains drawn from one sample of a study of a mutant IDH1 vaccine in newly diagnosed glioma. Here immunoSEQ multiplex PCR was the method, and the copy in TCRdb shows in-frame clones only, minus some. The sample shows tens of thousands of clones, over 65% of them seen only once. The specimen was PBMCs, collected from a glioma patient treated with radiotherapy, temozolomide or both. Every receptor here comes from a middle-aged woman with glioma. The CDR3 runs from the conserved cysteine through the conserved F or W. D genes are given only for firm matches. Clone size is shown for a subset of rows, as once, few, many or a class of expanded clone.

size	V	J	D	CDR3	DNA
.	TRBV27	TRBJ2-7	.	CASSFLGGSYEQYF	TGTGCCAGCAGTTTTTTGGGCGGATCCTACGAGCAGTACTTC
.	TRBV18	TRBJ2-7	TRBD1	CASSRGTGISYEQYF	TGTGCCAGCTCAAGAGGGACAGGGATATCCTACGAGCAGTACTTC
.	TRBV6-6	TRBJ1-1	.	CASSFGHNTEAFF	TGTGCCAGCAGTTTTGGGCACAACACTGAAGCTTTCTTT
.	TRBV7-9	TRBJ1-2	.	CASNTAAGIHGYTF	TGTGCCAGCAATACCGCGGCAGGGATTCATGGCTACACCTTC
.	TRBV6-6	TRBJ1-5	.	CASSYALRGNQPQHF	TGTGCCAGCAGTTATGCTCTCCGGGGCAATCAGCCCCAGCATTTT
.	TRBV9	TRBJ1-2	TRBD1	CASSARQGASYGYTF	TGTGCCAGCAGCGCTAGACAGGGGGCGAGCTATGGCTACACCTTC
.	TRBV5-6	TRBJ2-5	.	CASRYLETQYF	TGTGCCAGCAGGTATTTGGAGACCCAGTACTTC
.	TRBV14	TRBJ2-5	.	CASSQDGGWTQYF	TGTGCCAGCAGCCAAGATGGAGGGTGGACCCAGTACTTC
.	TRBV5-6	TRBJ2-3	.	CASRGSFPSTDTQYF	TGTGCCAGCAGGGGCTCTTTCCCTTCCACAGATACGCAGTATTTT
.	TRBV6-1	TRBJ2-2	.	CASSGALNTGELFF	TGTGCCAGCAGCGGGGCGTTGAACACCGGGGAGCTGTTTTTT
few	TRBV30	TRBJ1-5	TRBD1	CAWSVGWTGYNQPQHF	TGTGCCTGGAGTGTAGGTTGGACAGGGTACAATCAGCCCCAGCATTTT
.	TRBV4-1	TRBJ2-7	.	CASSLGTGREQYF	TGCGCCAGCAGCCTGGGGACTGGAAGAGAGCAGTACTTC
few	TRBV30	TRBJ1-1	.	CAWGRKEAFF	TGTGCCTGGGGTCGGAAGGAAGCTTTCTTT
.	TRBV2	TRBJ2-7	.	CASSGSGGPTYEQYF	TGTGCCAGCAGTGGGAGCGGCGGACCAACCTACGAGCAGTACTTC
.	TRBV6-1	TRBJ1-5	TRBD1	CASSPGTVNQPQHF	TGTGCCAGCAGTCCAGGGACAGTTAATCAGCCCCAGCATTTT
few	TRBV5-1	TRBJ1-1	.	CASSLEVGVSTEAFF	TGCGCCAGCAGCCTGGAGGTTGGGGTTAGCACTGAAGCTTTCTTT
once	TRBV7-2	TRBJ2-3	TRBD1	CASSPPGTARTDTQYF	TGTGCCAGCAGCCCACCCGGGACAGCGAGGACAGATACGCAGTATTTT
.	TRBV29-1	TRBJ1-1	.	CSAITASELGTEAFF	TGCAGCGCCATAACGGCCTCCGAGCTAGGGACGGAAGCTTTCTTT
medium-sized	TRBV6-1	TRBJ1-5	.	CASSGRSGLNQPQHF	TGTGCCAGCAGTGGGAGGTCCGGGCTCAATCAGCCCCAGCATTTT
.	TRBV4-2	TRBJ1-5	.	CASSQESTNQPQHF	TGTGCCAGCAGCCAAGAATCGACTAATCAGCCCCAGCATTTT
.	TRBV5-5	TRBJ1-1	.	CASSLGRLEGEAFF	TGTGCCAGCAGCTTGGGAAGGCTAGAGGGTGAAGCTTTCTTT
.	TRBV9	TRBJ1-6	.	CASSGDGRRNSPLHF	TGTGCCAGCAGCGGTGATGGACGGCGTAATTCACCCCTCCACTTT
.	TRBV7-9	TRBJ2-7	.	CASSLVQPYEQYF	TGTGCCAGCAGCTTAGTACAGCCCTACGAGCAGTACTTC
few	TRBV4-1	TRBJ1-1	TRBD1	CASSQTGTANTEAFF	TGCGCCAGCAGCCAAACCGGGACAGCGAACACTGAAGCTTTCTTT
once	TRBV5-1	TRBJ1-5	TRBD1	CASSLGGQGRGQPQHF	TGCGCCAGCAGCTTGGGAGGACAGGGGCGGGGGCAGCCCCAGCATTTT
.	TRBV30	TRBJ1-2	.	CASSRRGNGYTF	TGTGCCTCGAGCCGGAGGGGCAATGGCTACACCTTC
.	TRBV27	TRBJ2-7	TRBD1	CASSSDRARGEQYF	TGTGCCAGCAGCTCCGACAGGGCGAGGGGGGAGCAGTACTTC
.	TRBV7-6	TRBJ1-1	TRBD1	CASSIRQGRSNTEAFF	TGTGCCAGCAGCATCCGACAGGGGAGATCGAACACTGAAGCTTTCTTT
.	TRBV30	TRBJ1-3	.	CAWGHLSGNTIYF	TGTGCCTGGGGACACCTCTCTGGAAACACCATATATTTT
.	TRBV29-1	TRBJ2-3	TRBD1	CSVKRQGSTDTQYF	TGCAGCGTTAAACGACAGGGGAGCACAGATACGCAGTATTTT
.	TRBV6-1	TRBJ2-7	.	CASSVESPYEQYF	TGTGCCAGCAGTGTCGAATCCCCCTACGAGCAGTACTTC
.	TRBV6-5	TRBJ2-2	.	CASTRTGGTGELFF	TGTGCCAGCACCCGGACCGGGGGCACCGGGGAGCTGTTTTTT
.	TRBV9	TRBJ2-2	.	CASSVEGVGGYTGELFF	TGTGCCAGCAGCGTAGAGGGGGTCGGAGGGTACACCGGGGAGCTGTTTTTT
.	TRBV4-1	TRBJ2-7	TRBD2	CASSPLAGNYEQYF	TGCGCCAGCAGCCCCCTAGCGGGGAACTACGAGCAGTACTTC
.	TRBV4-1	TRBJ2-7	.	CASSQEAGLDYEQYF	TGCGCCAGCAGCCAAGAAGCAGGGTTGGACTACGAGCAGTACTTC